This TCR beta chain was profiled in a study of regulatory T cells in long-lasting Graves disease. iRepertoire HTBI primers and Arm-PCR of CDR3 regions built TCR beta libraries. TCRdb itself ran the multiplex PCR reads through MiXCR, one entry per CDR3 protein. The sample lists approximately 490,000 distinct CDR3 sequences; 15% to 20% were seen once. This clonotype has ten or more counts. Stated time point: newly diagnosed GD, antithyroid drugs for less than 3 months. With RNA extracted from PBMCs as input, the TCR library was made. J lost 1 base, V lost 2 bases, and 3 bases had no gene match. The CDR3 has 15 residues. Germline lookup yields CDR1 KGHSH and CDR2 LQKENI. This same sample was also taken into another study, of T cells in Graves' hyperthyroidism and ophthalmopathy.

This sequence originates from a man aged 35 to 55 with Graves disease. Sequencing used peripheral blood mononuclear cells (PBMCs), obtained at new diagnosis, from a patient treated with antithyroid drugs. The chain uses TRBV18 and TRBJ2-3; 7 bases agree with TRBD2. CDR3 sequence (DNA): TGTGCCAGCTCACCAGGGAGGGCCCGCACAGATACGCAGTATTTT. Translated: CASSPGRARTDTQYF.